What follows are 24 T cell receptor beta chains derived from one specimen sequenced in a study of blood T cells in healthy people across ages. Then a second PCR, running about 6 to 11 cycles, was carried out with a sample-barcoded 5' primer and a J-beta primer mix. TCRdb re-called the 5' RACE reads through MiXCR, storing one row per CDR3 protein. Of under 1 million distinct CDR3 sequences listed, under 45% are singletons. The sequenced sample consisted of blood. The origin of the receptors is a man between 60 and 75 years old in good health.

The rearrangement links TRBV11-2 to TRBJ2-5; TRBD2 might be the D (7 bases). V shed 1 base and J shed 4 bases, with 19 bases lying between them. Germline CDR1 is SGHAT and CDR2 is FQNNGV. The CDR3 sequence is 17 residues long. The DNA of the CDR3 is TGTGCCAGCAGCTTAGTTCCAACGGGGGGCCAAGGAGAGACCCAGTACTTC. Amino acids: CASSLVPTGGQGETQYF.

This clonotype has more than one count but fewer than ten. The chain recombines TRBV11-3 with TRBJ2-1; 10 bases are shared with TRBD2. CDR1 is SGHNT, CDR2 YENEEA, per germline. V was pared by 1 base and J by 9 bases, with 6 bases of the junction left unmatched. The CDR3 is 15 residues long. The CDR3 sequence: CASSLVAGGLGEQFF. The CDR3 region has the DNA TGTGCCAGCAGCTTAGTAGCGGGGGGCCTGGGTGAGCAGTTCTTC.

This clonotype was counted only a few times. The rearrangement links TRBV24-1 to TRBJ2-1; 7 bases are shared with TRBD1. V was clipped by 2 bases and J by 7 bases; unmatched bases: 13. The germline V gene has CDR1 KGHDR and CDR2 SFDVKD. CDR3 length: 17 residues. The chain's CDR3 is CATSDSRTGLLGNEQFF. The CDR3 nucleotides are TGTGCCACCAGTGATTCTCGGACAGGCTTACTAGGGAATGAGCAGTTCTTC.

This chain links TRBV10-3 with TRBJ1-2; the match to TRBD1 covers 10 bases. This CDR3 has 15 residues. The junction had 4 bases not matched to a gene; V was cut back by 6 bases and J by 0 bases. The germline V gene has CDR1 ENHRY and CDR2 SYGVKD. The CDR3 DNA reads TGTGCCATCAGAGGGGACAGGGGAACTAACTATGGCTACACCTTC. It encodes CAIRGDRGTNYGYTF.

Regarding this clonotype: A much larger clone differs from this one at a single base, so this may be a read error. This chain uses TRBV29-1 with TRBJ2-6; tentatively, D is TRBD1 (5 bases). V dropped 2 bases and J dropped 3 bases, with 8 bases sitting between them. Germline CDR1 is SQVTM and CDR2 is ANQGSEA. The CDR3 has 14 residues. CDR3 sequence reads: CSVERTSGANVLTF. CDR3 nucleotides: TGCAGCGTTGAAAGGACAAGTGGGGCCAACGTCCTGACTTTC.

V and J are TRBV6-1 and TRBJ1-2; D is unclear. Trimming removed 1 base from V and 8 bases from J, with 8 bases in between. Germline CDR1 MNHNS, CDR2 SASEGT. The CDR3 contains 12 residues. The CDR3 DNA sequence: TGTGCCAGCAGTGAAGACATCTTGGGCTACACCTTC. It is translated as CASSEDILGYTF.

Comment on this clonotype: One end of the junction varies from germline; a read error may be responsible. This CDR3 is CASSPSDEKLFF. The CDR3 DNA reads as TGTGCCAGCAGTCCGTCGGATGAAAAACTGTTTTTT. The chain recombines TRBV4-1 with TRBJ1-4; D gene ambiguous. CDR1 is MGHRA and CDR2 is YSYEKL in the germline V gene. The CDR3 sequence is 12 residues long.

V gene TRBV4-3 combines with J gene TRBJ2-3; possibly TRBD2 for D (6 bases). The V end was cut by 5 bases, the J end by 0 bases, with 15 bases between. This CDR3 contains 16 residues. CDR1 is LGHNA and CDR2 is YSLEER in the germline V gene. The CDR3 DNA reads TGCGCCAGCAGCGTACGACTAGGGGCTAGCACAGATACGCAGTATTTT. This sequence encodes CASSVRLGASTDTQYF.

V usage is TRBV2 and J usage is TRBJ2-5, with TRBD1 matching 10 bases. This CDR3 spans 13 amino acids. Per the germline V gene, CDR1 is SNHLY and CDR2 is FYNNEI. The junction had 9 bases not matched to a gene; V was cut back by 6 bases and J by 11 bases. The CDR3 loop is CASRDRTGGEQYF. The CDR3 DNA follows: TGTGCCAGCAGGGATAGGACAGGGGGAGAGCAGTACTTC. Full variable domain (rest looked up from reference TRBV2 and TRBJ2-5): EPEVTQTPSHQVTQMGQEVILRCVPISNHLYFYWYRQILGQKVEFLVSFYNNEISEKSEIFDDQFSVERPDGSNFTLKIRSTKLEDSAMYFCASRDRTGGEQYFGPGTRLLVL.

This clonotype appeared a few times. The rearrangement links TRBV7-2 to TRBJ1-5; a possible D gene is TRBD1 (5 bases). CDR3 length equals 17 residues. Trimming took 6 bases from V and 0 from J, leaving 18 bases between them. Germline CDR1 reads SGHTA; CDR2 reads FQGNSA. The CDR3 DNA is TGTGCCAGCAGTCAGAGGCCTGGCAGGGATAGCAATCAGCCCCAGCATTTT. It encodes CASSQRPGRDSNQPQHF.

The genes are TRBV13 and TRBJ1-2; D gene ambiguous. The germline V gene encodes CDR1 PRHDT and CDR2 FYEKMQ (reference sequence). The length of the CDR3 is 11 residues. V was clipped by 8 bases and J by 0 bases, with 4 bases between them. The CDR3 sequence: CASGANYGYTF. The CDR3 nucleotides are TGTGCCAGCGGAGCTAACTATGGCTACACCTTC.

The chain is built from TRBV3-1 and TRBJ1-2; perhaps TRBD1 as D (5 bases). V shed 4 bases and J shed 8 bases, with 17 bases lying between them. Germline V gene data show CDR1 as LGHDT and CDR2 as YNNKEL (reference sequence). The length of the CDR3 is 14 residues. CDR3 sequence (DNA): TGTGCCAGCAGCCCAGGGTTGGGGTCCCGGGGCTACACCTTC. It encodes CASSPGLGSRGYTF.

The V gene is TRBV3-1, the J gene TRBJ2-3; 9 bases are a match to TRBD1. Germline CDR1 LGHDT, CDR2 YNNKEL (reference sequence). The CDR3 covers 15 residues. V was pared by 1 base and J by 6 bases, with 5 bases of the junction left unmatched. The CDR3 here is CASSQAGTGYDTQYF. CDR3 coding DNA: TGTGCCAGCAGCCAAGCAGGGACAGGGTACGATACGCAGTATTTT.

The DNA for the CDR3 is TGTGCCAGCACCAGGACTAGTGAGCGAATAGGGGGTGAGCAGTTCTTC. As protein: CASTRTSERIGGEQFF. The chain couples TRBV7-2 to TRBJ2-1; D possibly corresponds to TRBD2 (7 bases). V dropped 7 bases and J dropped 9 bases, with 25 bases sitting between them. This CDR3 is built from 16 residues. Germline CDR1 and CDR2: SGHTA and FQGNSA.

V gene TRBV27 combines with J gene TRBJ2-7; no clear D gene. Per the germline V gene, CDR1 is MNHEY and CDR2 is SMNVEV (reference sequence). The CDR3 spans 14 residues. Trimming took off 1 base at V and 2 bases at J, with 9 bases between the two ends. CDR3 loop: CASSLFDGTYEQYF. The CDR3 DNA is TGTGCCAGCAGTTTATTCGACGGAACCTACGAGCAGTACTTC.

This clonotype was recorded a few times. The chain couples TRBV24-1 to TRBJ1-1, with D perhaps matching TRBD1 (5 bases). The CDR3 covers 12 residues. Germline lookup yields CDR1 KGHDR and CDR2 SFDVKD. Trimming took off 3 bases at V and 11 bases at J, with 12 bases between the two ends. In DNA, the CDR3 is TGTGCCACCAGTGATCACCGAGGGGCGGCTTTCTTT. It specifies CATSDHRGAAFF.

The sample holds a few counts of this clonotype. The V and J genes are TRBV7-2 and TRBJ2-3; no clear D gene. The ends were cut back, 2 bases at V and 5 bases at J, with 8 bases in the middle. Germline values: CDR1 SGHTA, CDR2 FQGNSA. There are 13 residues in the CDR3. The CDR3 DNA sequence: TGTGCCAGCAGCTTACAGGCGCAAGATACGCAGTATTTT. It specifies CASSLQAQDTQYF. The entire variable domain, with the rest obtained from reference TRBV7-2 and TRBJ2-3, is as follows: GAGVSQSPSNKVTEKGKDVELRCDPISGHTALYWYRQSLGQGLEFLIYFQGNSAPDKSGLPSDRFSAERTGGSVSTLTIQRTQQEDSAVYLCASSLQAQDTQYFGPGTRLTVL.

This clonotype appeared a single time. The CDR3 nucleotides are TGTGCCAGCAGTGAAGCGCGGGACAGGGCCTACGAGCAGTACTTC. Protein: CASSEARDRAYEQYF. The J gene is TRBJ2-7, the V gene TRBV6-1; 9 nucleotides match TRBD1. This CDR3 is built from 15 residues. V lost 0 bases, J lost 2 bases, and 2 bases stayed unmatched. Germline V gives CDR1 MNHNS, CDR2 SASEGT.

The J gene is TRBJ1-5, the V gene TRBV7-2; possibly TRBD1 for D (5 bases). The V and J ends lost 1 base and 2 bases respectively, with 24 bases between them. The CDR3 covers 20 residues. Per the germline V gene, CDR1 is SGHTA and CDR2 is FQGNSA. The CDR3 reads CASSLVYAGDGGLGNQPQHF. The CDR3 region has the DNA TGTGCCAGCAGCTTAGTGTACGCCGGGGACGGAGGCTTGGGCAATCAGCCCCAGCATTTT. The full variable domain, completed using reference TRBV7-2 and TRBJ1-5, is GAGVSQSPSNKVTEKGKDVELRCDPISGHTALYWYRQSLGQGLEFLIYFQGNSAPDKSGLPSDRFSAERTGGSVSTLTIQRTQQEDSAVYLCASSLVYAGDGGLGNQPQHFGDGTRLSIL.

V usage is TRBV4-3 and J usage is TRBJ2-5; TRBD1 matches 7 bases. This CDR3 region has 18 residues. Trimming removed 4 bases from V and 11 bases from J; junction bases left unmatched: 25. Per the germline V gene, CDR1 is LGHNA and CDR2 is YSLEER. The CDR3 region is CASSPQEVDRATNNEQYF. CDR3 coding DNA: TGCGCCAGCAGCCCTCAGGAGGTAGACAGGGCTACTAACAATGAGCAGTACTTC.

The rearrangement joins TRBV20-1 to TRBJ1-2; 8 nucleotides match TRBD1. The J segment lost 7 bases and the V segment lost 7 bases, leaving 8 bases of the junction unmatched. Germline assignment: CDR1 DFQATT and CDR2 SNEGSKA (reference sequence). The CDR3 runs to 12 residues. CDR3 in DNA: TGCAGTGTTAAGACAGGGGTGGGTGGCTACACCTTC. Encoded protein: CSVKTGVGGYTF.

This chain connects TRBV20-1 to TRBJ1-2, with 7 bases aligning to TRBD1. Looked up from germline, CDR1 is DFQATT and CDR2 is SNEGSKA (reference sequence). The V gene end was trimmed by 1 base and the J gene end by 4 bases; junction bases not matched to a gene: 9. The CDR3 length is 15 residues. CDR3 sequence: CSARAGDRESYGYTF. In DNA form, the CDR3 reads TGCAGTGCTAGAGCTGGCGACAGGGAGAGCTATGGCTACACCTTC.

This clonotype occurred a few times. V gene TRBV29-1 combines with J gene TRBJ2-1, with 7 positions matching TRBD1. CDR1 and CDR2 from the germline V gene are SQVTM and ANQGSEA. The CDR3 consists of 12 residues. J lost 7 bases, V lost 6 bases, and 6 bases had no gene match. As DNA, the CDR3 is TGCAGCGTCAGACAGGGTACGAATGAGCAGTTCTTC. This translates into CSVRQGTNEQFF.

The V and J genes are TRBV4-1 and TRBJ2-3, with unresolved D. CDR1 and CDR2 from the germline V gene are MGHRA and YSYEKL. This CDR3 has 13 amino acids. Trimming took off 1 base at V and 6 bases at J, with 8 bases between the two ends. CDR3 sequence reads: CASSQANEDTQYF. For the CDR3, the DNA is TGCGCCAGCAGCCAAGCGAACGAGGATACGCAGTATTTT.